The 28 T cell receptor beta chains below all came from one sample that was sequenced in a study of identifying expanded T cells in peripheral blood (dated by TCRdb to the late 2010s). Preparation of the library involved the immunoSEQ multiplex PCR assay. The table comes from immuneACCESS by way of TCRdb, which keeps in-frame sequences with V and J called. Part of the clones is missing from these tables; in studies checked, under half for an unresolved V gene and the rest for unknown reasons. The sample records fewer than 130,000 clones, around nine tenths of which are singletons. About a sixth of the sample belongs to the ten largest clones. The specimen was blood. The source is a person aged 18 to 75 in good health.

The chain uses TRBV7-9 and TRBJ2-7; 9 bases are a match to TRBD1. Trimming cost V 7 bases and J 3 bases; bases outside gene matches: 10. Germline V gives CDR1 SEHNR, CDR2 FQNEAQ (reference sequence). The CDR3 has 15 residues. This CDR3 is CASIPTGTGHYEQYF. CDR3 nucleotides: TGTGCCAGCATCCCAACCGGGACAGGGCACTACGAGCAGTACTTC.

V gene TRBV5-1 combines with J gene TRBJ1-2, with TRBD1 matching over 7 bases. Germline V CDR1 and CDR2: SGHRS, YFSETQ. The CDR3 runs to 17 residues. Germline trimming cut 5 bases from V and 1 base from J; bases unmatched to any gene: 14. Here the CDR3 reads CASRRLTGPNFNYGYTF. The CDR3 DNA reads as TGCGCCAGCAGACGATTGACAGGGCCGAATTTTAACTATGGCTACACCTTC.

This clone was picked up a small number of times. This chain connects TRBV28 to TRBJ1-5; a possible D gene is TRBD1 (5 bases). The germline V and J ends were trimmed by 1 base and 4 bases, with 11 bases remaining between them. Germline V lookup: CDR1 MDHEN, CDR2 SYDVKM. The CDR3 consists of 15 residues. The DNA for the CDR3 is TGTGCCAGCAGTTTATACGGGGCTAGGAATCAGCCCCAGCATTTT. Protein: CASSLYGARNQPQHF.

This clone appeared once. The V call is TRBV5-1, the J call TRBJ1-6, with 11 bases fitting TRBD1. The germline gives CDR1 SGHRS, CDR2 YFSETQ. V dropped 0 bases and J dropped 5; count of bases not matched to a gene: 10. The CDR3 extends over 19 amino acids. In nucleotides, the CDR3 is TGCGCCAGCAGCTTGGAGTTCCGGACAGGGGGCGCCGATAATTCACCCCTCCACTTT. Its translation is CASSLEFRTGGADNSPLHF.

V and J are TRBV5-1 and TRBJ1-6, with D maybe TRBD1 (5 bases). Germline V gives CDR1 SGHRS, CDR2 YFSETQ. V was shortened by 4 bases and J by 6 bases, with 8 bases between the two germline ends. This CDR3 has 13 residues. Written as DNA, the CDR3 is TGCGCCAGCAGCCCCGACAGTAATTCACCCCTCCACTTT. Its translation is CASSPDSNSPLHF. Full variable domain (rest looked up from reference TRBV5-1 and TRBJ1-6): KAGVTQTPRYLIKTRGQQVTLSCSPISGHRSVSWYQQTPGQGLQFLFEYFSETQRNKGNFPGRFSGRQFSNSRSEMNVSTLELGDSALYLCASSPDSNSPLHFGNGTRLTVT.

The rearrangement uses TRBV4-3 and TRBJ1-2; D is possibly TRBD1 (5 bases). V lost 2 bases and J lost 3, with 7 bases in between. CDR3 length: 13 residues. In germline, CDR1 is LGHNA, CDR2 YSLEER. CDR3 amino acids: CASSQRGDYGYTF. DNA of the CDR3: TGCGCCAGCAGCCAACGGGGGGACTATGGCTACACCTTC.

The V and J genes are TRBV6-1 and TRBJ1-4, with a possible D match to TRBD1 (5 bases). With 0 bases removed from V and 6 bases from J, the gap between germline ends came to 11 bases. CDR1 MNHNS and CDR2 SASEGT come from the germline V gene. There are 15 residues in the CDR3. CDR3 nucleotides: TGTGCCAGCAGTGAAGCAGGGGCCAGGGATGAAAAACTGTTTTTT. This codes for CASSEAGARDEKLFF.

This chain uses TRBV4-2 with TRBJ1-5, with D unclear. Germline V gene lookup returns CDR1 LGHNA and CDR2 YNFKEQ. V lost 0 bases, J lost 6 bases, and 12 bases lay in between. The CDR3 is 15 residues long. The CDR3 DNA reads as TGTGCCAGCAGCCAAGACCGTCGAATACGTCAGCCCCAGCATTTT. The encoded protein is CASSQDRRIRQPQHF.

This sequence joins TRBV6-6 and TRBJ1-3; D is uncertain. The CDR3 has 12 residues. The V gene lost 5 bases and the J gene lost 8 bases, with 10 bases spanning the gap. Germline CDR1 and CDR2: MNHNY and SVGAGI (reference sequence). Here the CDR3 DNA reads TGTGCCAGCAGTATGACTGGGGACACCATATATTTT. It yields the protein CASSMTGDTIYF.

The rearrangement links TRBV5-7 to TRBJ2-3; 7 bases fit TRBD1. TRBV5-7 is an ORF, and what it does is uncertain. Losses at the gene ends were 0 bases for V and 1 base for J; bases not matched to a gene: 2. The CDR3 loop spans 15 amino acids. Written as DNA, the CDR3 is TGTGCCAGCAGCTTGGCGCAGGGGGGCACAGATACGCAGTATTTT. Its translation is CASSLAQGGTDTQYF.

This clone has only one observation. This rearrangement joins TRBV6-5 to TRBJ1-1, with unresolved D. The CDR3 has 15 residues. Trimming removed 0 bases at V and 0 bases at J, with 8 bases between. Per the germline V gene, CDR1 is MNHEY and CDR2 is SVGAGI. DNA of the CDR3: TGTGCCAGCAGTTACTCGGCACTTATGAACACTGAAGCTTTCTTT. It is translated as CASSYSALMNTEAFF.

This chain uses TRBV6-5 with TRBJ1-5; D is unresolved. V lost 1 base to trimming and J lost 11 bases, with 9 bases between them. The CDR3 totals 12 residues. Germline assignment: CDR1 MNHEY and CDR2 SVGAGI. CDR3 sequence: CASSYWGLAQHF. The CDR3 nucleotides read TGTGCCAGCAGTTACTGGGGTTTGGCCCAGCATTTT.

V is TRBV5-4 and J is TRBJ2-3; 10 bases match TRBD2. CDR1 and CDR2 (germline): SGHNT, YYREEE (reference sequence). The V segment lost 0 bases and the J segment 4 bases; nucleotides outside the gene matches: 5. The CDR3 has 16 residues. The CDR3 here is CASSLESAGGPDTQYF. The CDR3 nucleotides are TGTGCCAGCAGCTTGGAGTCAGCGGGGGGGCCAGATACGCAGTATTTT.

This clone was seen once. The chain combines TRBV5-4 with TRBJ1-1; D is perhaps TRBD1 (6 bases). Trimming removed 4 bases at V and 4 bases at J, with 17 bases between. CDR1 is SGHNT, CDR2 YYREEE, per germline (reference sequence). This CDR3 has 15 residues. CDR3 protein: CASSPGSRGGTEAFF. The CDR3, as DNA: TGTGCCAGCAGCCCAGGAAGTCGAGGGGGCACTGAAGCTTTCTTT.

The V and J genes are TRBV7-9 and TRBJ1-1, with TRBD1 identical over 9 bases. V shed 4 bases and J 6 bases; nucleotides not matched to a gene: 9. This CDR3 has 15 amino acids. Per germline, CDR1 SEHNR and CDR2 FQNEAQ (reference sequence). The CDR3 region has the DNA TGTGCCAGCAGCTCCCATTGGACAGGGGCTTCTGAAGCTTTCTTT. It encodes CASSSHWTGASEAFF.

CDR3 in amino acids: CASSPVGGRETQYF. Here the CDR3 DNA reads TGTGCCAGCTCACCGGTCGGGGGCCGTGAGACCCAGTACTTC. The rearrangement uses TRBV18 and TRBJ2-5, with D perhaps being TRBD1 or TRBD2 (6 bases each). V was cut by 3 bases and J by 5 bases, with 13 bases left in between. CDR1 is KGHSH and CDR2 is LQKENI in the germline V gene. The CDR3 consists of 14 residues.

The chain has TRBV4-1 and TRBJ1-4; the D gene is possibly TRBD1 (5 bases). Germline values: CDR1 MGHRA, CDR2 YSYEKL. The V gene lost 1 base and the J gene lost 7 bases, with 13 bases spanning the gap. The CDR3 runs to 15 residues. The CDR3 DNA reads as TGCGCCAGCAGCCAAGCCCCCTCGAGGGGTGAAAAACTGTTTTTT. It yields the protein CASSQAPSRGEKLFF.

The chain combines TRBV5-5 with TRBJ2-7, with 7 bases that match TRBD1. CDR1 and CDR2 from the germline V gene are SGHKS and YYEKEE (reference sequence). The CDR3 has 16 residues. J gave up 0 bases and V 1 base, and 7 bases lay outside the gene matches. CDR3 nucleotides: TGTGCCAGCAGCTTGTTGACAGGGCGCTTCTCCTACGAGCAGTACTTC. This translates into CASSLLTGRFSYEQYF.

The V call is TRBV7-9, the J call TRBJ1-1, with TRBD1 matching 7 bases. The CDR3 contains 16 residues. Germline lookup yields CDR1 SEHNR and CDR2 FQNEAQ (reference sequence). Germline trimming cut 1 base from V and 5 bases from J; bases unmatched to any gene: 10. The CDR3 region has the DNA TGTGCCAGCAGCTTAGTGCCCAGGGGGAGAGGGACTGAAGCTTTCTTT. It is translated as CASSLVPRGRGTEAFF.

The chain links TRBV27 to TRBJ2-5; D is uncertain. CDR3 length equals 13 residues. V lost 3 bases and J 5 bases, leaving 10 bases between the germline ends. CDR1 and CDR2 from the germline V gene are MNHEY and SMNVEV (reference sequence). CDR3 sequence reads: CASSLDFSETQYF. The DNA of the CDR3 is TGTGCCAGCAGTTTGGATTTCTCCGAGACCCAGTACTTC.

This chain uses TRBV6-5 with TRBJ2-5, with D perhaps TRBD1 (5 bases). This CDR3 has 15 amino acids. Germline V gene data show CDR1 as MNHEY and CDR2 as SVGAGI. V dropped 2 bases and J dropped 2 bases, with 12 bases sitting between them. The CDR3 protein is CASSYGATAQETQYF. The CDR3 DNA reads as TGTGCCAGCAGTTACGGGGCCACTGCTCAAGAGACCCAGTACTTC.

Comment on this clone: This specimen includes other DNA sequences encoding the same CDR3. The rearrangement uses TRBV6-5 and TRBJ2-7; TRBD2 aligns across 8 bases. The CDR3 consists of 14 residues. The germline V gene has CDR1 MNHEY and CDR2 SVGAGI. Germline trimming cut 0 bases from V and 4 bases from J; bases unmatched to any gene: 2. For the CDR3, the DNA is TGTGCCAGCAGTTACTCCCGGGGGGGTTACGAGCAGTACTTC. Protein product: CASSYSRGGYEQYF.

The J gene is TRBJ2-1, the V gene TRBV7-2; D not resolved. Trimming pared 5 bases from V and 8 bases from J, leaving 13 bases between. Looked up from germline, CDR1 is SGHTA and CDR2 is FQGNSA. CDR3 length equals 13 residues. Here the CDR3 DNA reads TGTGCCAGCAGCACCCGGTGGGGTCATGAGCAGTTCTTC. Protein sequence: CASSTRWGHEQFF.

The V and J genes are TRBV30 and TRBJ2-3, with D possibly TRBD2 on 6 matching bases. Trimming pared 3 bases from V and 1 base from J, leaving 14 bases between. This CDR3 comprises 15 residues. Looked up from germline, CDR1 is GTSNPN and CDR2 is SVGIG (reference sequence). In DNA, the CDR3 is TGTGCCTGGAGCCCGGGACTTGGGGGCACAGATACGCAGTATTTT. This codes for CAWSPGLGGTDTQYF.

This chain joins TRBV4-1 and TRBJ2-3, with 10 bases aligning to TRBD2. Trimming took 3 bases from V and 5 from J; bases not matched to a gene: 5. The CDR3 length is 15 residues. Germline V lookup: CDR1 MGHRA, CDR2 YSYEKL. Here the CDR3 reads CASSQPSGGVDTQYF. CDR3 nucleotides: TGCGCCAGCAGCCAGCCTAGCGGGGGAGTAGATACGCAGTATTTT.

The rearrangement links TRBV5-1 to TRBJ2-7; D is perhaps TRBD1 or TRBD2 (5 bases each). V lost 5 bases to trimming and J lost 0 bases, with 15 bases between them. The CDR3 contains 15 residues. Germline V CDR1 and CDR2: SGHRS, YFSETQ. The CDR3 region is CASSSFGTFSYEQYF. The CDR3, as DNA: TGCGCCAGCAGTTCCTTCGGGACCTTCTCCTACGAGCAGTACTTC.

This chain links TRBV28 with TRBJ1-5; no clear D. V dropped 3 bases and J dropped 6 bases, with 12 bases sitting between them. CDR1 is MDHEN and CDR2 is SYDVKM in the germline V gene. This CDR3 has 14 amino acids. In DNA, the CDR3 is TGTGCCAGCAGTTTTGTGTCGGGAAGTCAGCCCCAGCATTTT. Translation: CASSFVSGSQPQHF. Full variable domain (missing parts from reference TRBV28 and TRBJ1-5): DVKVTQSSRYLVKRTGEKVFLECVQDMDHENMFWYRQDPGLGLRLIYFSYDVKMKEKGDIPEGYSVSREKKERFSLILESASTNQTSMYLCASSFVSGSQPQHFGDGTRLSIL.

The CDR3 region has the DNA TGTGCCAGCAGTGACGGGACCACGAGGAATGAGCAGTTCTTC. Translated, it gives CASSDGTTRNEQFF. The chain recombines TRBV2 with TRBJ2-1, with D possibly called TRBD1 or TRBD2 (5 bases each). The germline gives CDR1 SNHLY, CDR2 FYNNEI. This CDR3 region has 14 residues. Between the trimmed V and J ends, which lost 3 bases and 7 bases, there was a span of 13 bases.